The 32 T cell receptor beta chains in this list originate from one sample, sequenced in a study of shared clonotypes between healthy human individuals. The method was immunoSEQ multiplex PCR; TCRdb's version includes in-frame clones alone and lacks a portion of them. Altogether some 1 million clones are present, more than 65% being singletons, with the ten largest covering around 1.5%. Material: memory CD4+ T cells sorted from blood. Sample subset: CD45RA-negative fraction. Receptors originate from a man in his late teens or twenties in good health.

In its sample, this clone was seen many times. CDR3 in amino acids: CASSKDTGGDGNEQFF. The CDR3 DNA reads TGTGCCAGCAGCAAAGATACAGGGGGCGACGGAAATGAGCAGTTCTTC. This chain connects TRBV21-1 to TRBJ2-1; the tabulated D call, TRBD1, remains unverified against the DNA. TRBV21-1 is reported as a pseudogene. The CDR3 consists of 16 residues.

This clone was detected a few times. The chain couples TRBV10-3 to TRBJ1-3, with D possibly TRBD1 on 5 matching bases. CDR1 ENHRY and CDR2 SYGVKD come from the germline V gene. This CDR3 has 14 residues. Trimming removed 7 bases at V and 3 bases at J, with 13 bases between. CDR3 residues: CAIKGAGRGNTIYF. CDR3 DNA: TGTGCCATCAAAGGGGCAGGACGTGGAAACACCATATATTTT.

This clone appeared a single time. The CDR3 DNA reads TGTGCCAGCTCACCACTTTTCGAGACCCAGTACTTC. Protein sequence: CASSPLFETQYF. The rearrangement links TRBV18 to TRBJ2-5, with D unresolved. The V end lost 1 base, the J end lost 5 bases, and 5 bases lay between the germline ends. This CDR3 is 12 amino acids long. Germline V lookup: CDR1 KGHSH, CDR2 LQKENI. Complete variable domain (other parts from reference TRBV18 and TRBJ2-5): NAGVMQNPRHLVRRRGQEARLRCSPMKGHSHVYWYRQLPEEGLKFMVYLQKENIIDESGMPKERFSAEFPKEGPSILRIQQVVRGDSAAYFCASSPLFETQYFGPGTRLLVL.

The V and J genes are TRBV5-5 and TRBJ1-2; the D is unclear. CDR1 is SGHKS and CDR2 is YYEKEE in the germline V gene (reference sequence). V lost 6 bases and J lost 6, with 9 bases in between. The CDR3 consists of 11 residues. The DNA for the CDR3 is TGTGCCAGCACCAATTACGATGGCTACACCTTC. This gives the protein CASTNYDGYTF.

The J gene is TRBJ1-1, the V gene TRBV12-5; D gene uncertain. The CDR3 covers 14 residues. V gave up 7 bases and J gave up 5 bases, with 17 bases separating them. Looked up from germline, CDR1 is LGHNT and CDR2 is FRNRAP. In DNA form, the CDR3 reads TGTGCTAGTGTCGAACAGAAGCCGGGGACTGAAGCTTTCTTT. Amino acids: CASVEQKPGTEAFF.

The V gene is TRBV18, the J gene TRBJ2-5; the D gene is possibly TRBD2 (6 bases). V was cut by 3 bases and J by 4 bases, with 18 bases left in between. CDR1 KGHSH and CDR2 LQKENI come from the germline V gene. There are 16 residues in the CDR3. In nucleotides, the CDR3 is TGTGCCAGCTCACCGGCGGCGGGAATAAGTGGAGAGACCCAGTACTTC. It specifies CASSPAAGISGETQYF.

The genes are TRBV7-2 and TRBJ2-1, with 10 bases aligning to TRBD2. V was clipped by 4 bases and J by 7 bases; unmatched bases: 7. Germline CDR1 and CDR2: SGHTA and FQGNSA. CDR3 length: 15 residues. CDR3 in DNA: TGTGCCAGCAGCTCCCCTTGGACTAGCGGTAATGAGCAGTTCTTC. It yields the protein CASSSPWTSGNEQFF.

Here the CDR3 DNA reads TGTGCCAGCAGTTCAGCTGGGGGGGGAGAAGAGACCCAGTACTTC. Its protein is CASSSAGGGEETQYF. The chain couples TRBV27 to TRBJ2-5, with 7 bases matching TRBD2. V shed 4 bases and J 3 bases; nucleotides not matched to a gene: 8. The germline V gene encodes CDR1 MNHEY and CDR2 SMNVEV (reference sequence). The CDR3 is 15 amino acids.

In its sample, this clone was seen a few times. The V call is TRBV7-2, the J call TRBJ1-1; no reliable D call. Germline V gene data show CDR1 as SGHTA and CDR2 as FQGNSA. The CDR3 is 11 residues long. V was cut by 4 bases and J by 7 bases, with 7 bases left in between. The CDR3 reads CASSSSLEAFF. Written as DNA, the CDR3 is TGTGCCAGCAGCTCTAGCCTTGAAGCTTTCTTT.

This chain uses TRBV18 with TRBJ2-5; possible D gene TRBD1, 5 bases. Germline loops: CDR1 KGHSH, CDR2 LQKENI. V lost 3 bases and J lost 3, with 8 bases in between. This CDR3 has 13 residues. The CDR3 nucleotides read TGTGCCAGCTCACCTCGACAGAAAGAGACCCAGTACTTC. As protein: CASSPRQKETQYF.

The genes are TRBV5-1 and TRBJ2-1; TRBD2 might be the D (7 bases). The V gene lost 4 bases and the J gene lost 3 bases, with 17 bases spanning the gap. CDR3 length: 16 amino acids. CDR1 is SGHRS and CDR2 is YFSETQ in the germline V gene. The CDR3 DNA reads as TGCGCCAGCAGCGGCTATTCGGGGGGCCGCTACAATGAGCAGTTCTTC. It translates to CASSGYSGGRYNEQFF.

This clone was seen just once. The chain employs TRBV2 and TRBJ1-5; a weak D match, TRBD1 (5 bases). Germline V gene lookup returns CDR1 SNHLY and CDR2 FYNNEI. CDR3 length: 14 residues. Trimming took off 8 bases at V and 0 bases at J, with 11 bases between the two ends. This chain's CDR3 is CASQDKYSNQPQHF. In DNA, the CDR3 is TGTGCCAGCCAGGACAAGTATAGCAATCAGCCCCAGCATTTT.

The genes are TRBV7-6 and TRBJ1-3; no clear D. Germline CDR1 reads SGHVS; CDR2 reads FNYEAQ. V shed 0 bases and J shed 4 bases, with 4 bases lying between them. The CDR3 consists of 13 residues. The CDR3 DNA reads TGTGCCAGCAGCTTAGCTGGCGGAAACACCATATATTTT. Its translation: CASSLAGGNTIYF.

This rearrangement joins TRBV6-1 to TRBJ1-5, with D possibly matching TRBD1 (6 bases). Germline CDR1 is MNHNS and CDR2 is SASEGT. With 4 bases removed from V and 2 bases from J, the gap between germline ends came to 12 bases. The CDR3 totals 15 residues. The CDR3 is CASSGGGLGNQPQHF. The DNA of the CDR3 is TGTGCCAGCAGTGGTGGGGGCTTAGGCAATCAGCCCCAGCATTTT.

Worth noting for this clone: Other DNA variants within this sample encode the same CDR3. In DNA form, the CDR3 reads TGTGCCAGCAGTTCTGGTCGCCTTCAAGAGACCCAGTACTTC. Its translation is CASSSGRLQETQYF. The chain couples TRBV7-2 to TRBJ2-5; D not certain. The V and J ends lost 6 bases and 2 bases respectively, with 13 bases between them. The CDR3 is 14 amino acids. Germline V CDR1 and CDR2: SGHTA, FQGNSA.

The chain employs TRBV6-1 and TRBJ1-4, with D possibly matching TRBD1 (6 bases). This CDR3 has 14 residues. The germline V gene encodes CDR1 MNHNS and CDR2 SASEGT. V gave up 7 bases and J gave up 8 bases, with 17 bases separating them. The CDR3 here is CASIQGGLGEKLFF. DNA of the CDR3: TGTGCCAGCATCCAAGGGGGGTTAGGCGAAAAACTGTTTTTT.

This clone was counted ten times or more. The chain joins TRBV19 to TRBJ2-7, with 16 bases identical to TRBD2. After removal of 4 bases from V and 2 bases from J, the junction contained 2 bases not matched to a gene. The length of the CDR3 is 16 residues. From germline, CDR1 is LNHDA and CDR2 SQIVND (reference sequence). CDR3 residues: CASSTGTSGRAYEQYF. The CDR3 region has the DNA TGTGCCAGTAGTACCGGGACTAGCGGGAGGGCCTACGAGCAGTACTTC.

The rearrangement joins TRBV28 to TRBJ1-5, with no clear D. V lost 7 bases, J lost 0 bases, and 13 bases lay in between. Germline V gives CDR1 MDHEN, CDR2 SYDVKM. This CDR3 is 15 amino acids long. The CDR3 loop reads CASTSAPNSNQPQHF. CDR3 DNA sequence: TGTGCCAGCACCTCGGCCCCGAATAGCAATCAGCCCCAGCATTTT.

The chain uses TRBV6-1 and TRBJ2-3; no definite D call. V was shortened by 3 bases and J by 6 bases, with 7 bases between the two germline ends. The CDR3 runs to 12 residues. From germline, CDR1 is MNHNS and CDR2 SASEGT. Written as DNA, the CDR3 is TGTGCCAGCAGTGAGCTCGGGGATACGCAGTATTTT. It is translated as CASSELGDTQYF.

DNA for the CDR3: TGTGCCTGGAGTACGTCGCGGACTAGCGGGGCCCAAGAGACCCAGTACTTC. It specifies CAWSTSRTSGAQETQYF. This sequence joins TRBV30 and TRBJ2-5; 12 bases match TRBD2. Germline assignment: CDR1 GTSNPN and CDR2 SVGIG (reference sequence). The CDR3 is 17 residues long. Trimming removed 2 bases from V and 1 base from J; junction bases left unmatched: 8.

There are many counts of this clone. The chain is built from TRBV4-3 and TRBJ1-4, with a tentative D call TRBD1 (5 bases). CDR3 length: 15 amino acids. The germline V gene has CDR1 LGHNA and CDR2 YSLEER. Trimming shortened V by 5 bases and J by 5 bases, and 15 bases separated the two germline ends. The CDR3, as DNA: TGCGCCAGCAGCGCGGCTGGACAATTAAATGAAAAACTGTTTTTT. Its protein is CASSAAGQLNEKLFF.

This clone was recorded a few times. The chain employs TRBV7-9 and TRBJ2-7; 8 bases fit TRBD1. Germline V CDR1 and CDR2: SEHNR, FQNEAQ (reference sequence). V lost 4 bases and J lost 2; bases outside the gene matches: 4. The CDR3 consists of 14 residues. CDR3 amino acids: CASSSGTGTYEQYF. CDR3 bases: TGTGCCAGCAGCTCCGGGACAGGAACCTACGAGCAGTACTTC.

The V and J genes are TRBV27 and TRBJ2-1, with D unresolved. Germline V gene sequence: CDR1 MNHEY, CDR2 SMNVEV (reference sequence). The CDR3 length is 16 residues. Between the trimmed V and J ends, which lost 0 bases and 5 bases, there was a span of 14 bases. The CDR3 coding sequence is TGTGCCAGCAGTTTATCTATGACCCCAAGGCACAATGAGCAGTTCTTC. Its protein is CASSLSMTPRHNEQFF.

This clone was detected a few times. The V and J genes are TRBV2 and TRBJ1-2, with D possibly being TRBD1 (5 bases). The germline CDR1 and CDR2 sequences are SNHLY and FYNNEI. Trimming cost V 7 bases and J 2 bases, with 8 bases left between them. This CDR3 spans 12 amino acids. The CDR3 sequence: CASKGSNYGYTF. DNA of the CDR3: TGTGCCAGCAAGGGGAGCAACTATGGCTACACCTTC.

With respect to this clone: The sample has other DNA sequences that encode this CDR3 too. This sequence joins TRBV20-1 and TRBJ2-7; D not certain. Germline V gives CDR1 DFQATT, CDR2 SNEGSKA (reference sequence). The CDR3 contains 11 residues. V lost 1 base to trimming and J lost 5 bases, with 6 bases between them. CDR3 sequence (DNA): TGCAGTGCTAGAGGTACCGACGAGCAGTACTTC. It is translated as CSARGTDEQYF.

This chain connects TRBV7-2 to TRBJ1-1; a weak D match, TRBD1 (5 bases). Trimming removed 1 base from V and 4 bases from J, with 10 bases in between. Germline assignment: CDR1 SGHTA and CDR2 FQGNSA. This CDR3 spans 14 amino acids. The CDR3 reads CASSLEFGGTEAFF. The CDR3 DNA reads TGTGCCAGCAGCTTAGAGTTCGGGGGCACTGAAGCTTTCTTT.

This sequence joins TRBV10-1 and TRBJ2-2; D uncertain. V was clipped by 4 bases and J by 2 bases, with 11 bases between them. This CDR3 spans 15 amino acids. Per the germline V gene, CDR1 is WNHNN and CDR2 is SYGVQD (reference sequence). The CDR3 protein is CASSGGLSNTGELFF. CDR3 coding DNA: TGCGCCAGCAGTGGTGGTCTATCCAACACCGGGGAGCTGTTTTTT.

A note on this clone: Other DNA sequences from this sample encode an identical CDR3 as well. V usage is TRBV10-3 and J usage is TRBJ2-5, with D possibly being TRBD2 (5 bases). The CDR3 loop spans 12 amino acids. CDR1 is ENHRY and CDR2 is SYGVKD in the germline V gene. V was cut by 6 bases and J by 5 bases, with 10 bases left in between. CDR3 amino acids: CAIREEGETQYF. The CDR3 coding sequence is TGTGCCATCAGGGAGGAAGGGGAGACCCAGTACTTC.

In DNA, the CDR3 is TGTGCCAGCTCAACCGGACAGGGATGGAGGCAGCCCCAGCATTTT. Translation: CASSTGQGWRQPQHF. V usage is TRBV18 and J usage is TRBJ1-5, with 8 bases that match TRBD1. CDR3 length: 15 amino acids. Germline V gene sequence: CDR1 KGHSH, CDR2 LQKENI. Germline trimming cut 5 bases from V and 7 bases from J; bases unmatched to any gene: 10.

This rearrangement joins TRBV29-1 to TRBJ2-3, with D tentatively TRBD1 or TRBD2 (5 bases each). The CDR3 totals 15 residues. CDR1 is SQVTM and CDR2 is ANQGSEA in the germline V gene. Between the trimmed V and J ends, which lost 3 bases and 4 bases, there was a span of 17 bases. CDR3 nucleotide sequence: TGCAGCGTTGAGGGTGGGACCATCGGGGCAGATACGCAGTATTTT. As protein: CSVEGGTIGADTQYF.

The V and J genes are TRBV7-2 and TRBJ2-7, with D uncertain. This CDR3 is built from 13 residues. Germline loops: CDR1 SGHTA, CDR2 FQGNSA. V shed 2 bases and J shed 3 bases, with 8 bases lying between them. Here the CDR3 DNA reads TGTGCCAGCAGCTTAAAGGTAGTCTACGAGCAGTACTTC. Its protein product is CASSLKVVYEQYF. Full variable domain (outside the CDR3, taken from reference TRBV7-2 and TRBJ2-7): GAGVSQSPSNKVTEKGKDVELRCDPISGHTALYWYRQSLGQGLEFLIYFQGNSAPDKSGLPSDRFSAERTGGSVSTLTIQRTQQEDSAVYLCASSLKVVYEQYFGPGTRLTVT.

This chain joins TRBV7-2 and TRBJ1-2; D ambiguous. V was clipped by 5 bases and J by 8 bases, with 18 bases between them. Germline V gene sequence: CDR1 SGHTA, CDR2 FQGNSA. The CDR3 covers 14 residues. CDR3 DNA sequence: TGTGCCAGCAGCCCCGTAGGCTCCTCCGGCGGCTACACCTTC. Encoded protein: CASSPVGSSGGYTF.